Ten or more counts support the clone carrying this T cell receptor beta chain. Antigen: not known. For Graves' hyperthyroidism to be stable, ophthalmopathy could not progress within 18 months. Investigators excluded patients with uncontrolled infection, other autoimmune disease, pregnancy or lactation. The source of the PBMCs was roughly 10 ml of fresh peripheral blood. This specimen belongs to a study of T cells in Graves' hyperthyroidism and ophthalmopathy. Study-wide results and limits: A model of 13 V-J features distinguished ophthalmopathy from stable hyperthyroidism.

The CDR3 totals 16 residues. V shed 2 bases and J shed 0 bases, with 17 bases lying between them. Looked up from germline, CDR1 is GTSNPN and CDR2 is SVGIG (reference sequence). RNA transcripts gave rise to amplified TCR beta CDR3 regions. Carried out on the TCR CDR3, a first-round RT-PCR used the HTBI primer set. TCRdb processed the multiplex PCR reads anew with MiXCR; each CDR3 protein has one entry. The table has 300,000 to 400,000 distinct CDR3 sequences, over 20% seen once; the top ten hold around half. This TCR came from a woman aged 50 to 60 with Graves' hyperthyroidism. The chain recombines TRBV30 with TRBJ2-7, with D maybe TRBD1 (6 bases). The sequenced material came from blood. In nucleotides, the CDR3 is TGTGCCTGGAGTAATTACGGACAGTCGGGCTCCTACGAGCAGTACTTC. Its translation: CAWSNYGQSGSYEQYF. The full variable domain, completed using reference TRBV30 and TRBJ2-7, is SQTIHQWPATLVQPVGSPLSLECTVEGTSNPNLYWYRQAAGRGLQLLFYSVGIGQISSEVPQNLSASRPQDRQFILSSKKLLLSDSGFYLCAWSNYGQSGSYEQYFGPGTRLTVT.